This T cell receptor beta chain was recorded in a study of vaccination and CD4 T cells after COVID-19. The CDR3 length is 16 residues. Trimming removed 3 bases from V and 4 bases from J, with 21 bases in between. CDR1 and CDR2 from the germline V gene are DFQATT and SNEGSKA (reference sequence). This clonotype has just one count. Its antigen is undetermined. Oncomine TCR Beta short-read sequencing was applied to DNA from cultured CD4+ T cells. In TCRdb, the PCR reads were re-called with MiXCR into one record per CDR3 protein. This sample has about 8,800 distinct CDR3 sequences, with approximately 48% found just once. The treatment: roughly 10-day PBMC culture with coronavirus spike peptide pools or control peptides (ViraFEST assay).

The sequence came from a human donor who had recovered from COVID-19. The specimen was CD4+ T cells from blood, cultured in vitro. The V gene is TRBV20-1, the J gene TRBJ2-5; tentatively, D is TRBD2 (6 bases). The chain's CDR3 is CSARPTTRASSETQYF. The DNA for the CDR3 is TGCAGTGCTAGGCCAACGACTAGAGCAAGTTCAGAGACCCAGTACTTC.